Included here is one TCR beta chain sequence, with context. Its antigen has not been determined. No much larger clonotype is one base removed from it; base qualities were not supplied. From a lookup of the germline V gene, CDR1 and CDR2 are SGHTA and FQGNSA. Taken from cysteine to phenylalanine, the CDR3 has 15 residues. Only the CDR3 region is kept as DNA, spanning 45 bases read in frame from base 1. The junction shows trimming of 5 bases on V and 7 bases on J, and the gene matches do not reach 9 bases of it. To prepare the library, 5' RACE was applied. The sequencer was an Illumina HiSeq 2500. A second PCR of about 7 to 12 cycles was performed with a sample-barcoded 5' primer and a J-beta primer mix. A unique molecular identifier was introduced onto each TCR beta cDNA molecule by a template-switch 5' adaptor carrying 12 random nucleotides. Each sample yielded at least 3 million CDR3-containing paired-end reads. The Mint cDNA synthesis kit, primed by a TRBC-specific oligonucleotide, was used to synthesize first-strand cDNA from all RNA. All cDNA was treated with uracil-DNA glycosylase and then went through a first 18-cycle PCR with the universal primers M1SS and BC2_uni_R. In the authors' own workflow: Each sample was normalized by randomly selecting 1 million high-quality reads, each carrying a distinct molecular identifier. Reads sharing molecular identifiers were discarded rather than binned into consensus sequences. MiTCR, with a Q25 quality threshold and the strictest error-elimination algorithm, was used for CDR3 identification, clonotype clustering and error correction. Lower-bound total TCR beta diversity was estimated with a nonparametric unseen species model using Euler transformation. The raw public reads went through TCRdb reprocessing: fastp at Q25, MiXCR clone calling, in-frame beta chains kept. Rows are combined by CDR3 protein, so each entry shows the most common genes and DNA. These V and J calls are TCRdb output, not the study's own analysis. The sample has hundreds of thousands of distinct CDR3 sequences on record, approximately 48% of them singletons. Around 21% of the sample comes from the top ten.

The sample originates from a study of blood T cells in healthy people across ages (dated by TCRdb to 2013 to 2016). Background for the entire study: In model experiments, template switching captured roughly one uniquely barcoded TCR beta cDNA molecule for every two T cells. Using deep sequencing normalized with unique cDNA molecular identifiers, the study measured how TCR beta repertoire diversity changes with age. Four age groups were formed from the donors: young (average approximately 15 years), middle-aged (just under 40), aged (about 62) and long-lived (approximately 78). To avoid experimental bias, donors of different ages were distributed randomly across sequencing lanes. For two donors (one aged 18 to 29 and one aged 80 or older), the study analyzed two additional independent replicas of 1 million unique cDNA reads from the same blood draw.

The roughly 39 donors, aged 6 to 90 years, were systemically healthy Caucasian individuals from Russia. Around 10 milliliters of peripheral blood were collected from each donor into EDTA-treated Vacutainer tubes. PBMCs were isolated by Ficoll-Paque density-gradient centrifugation, with at least 6 million obtained per sample. Total RNA, at least 6 micrograms per sample, was extracted from PBMCs with Trizol reagent. For every donor, flow cytometry on a PBMC aliquot measured the percentage of naive CD45RAhigh/CD27high T cells. General study outcomes and caveats: Compared with the aged group, more naive CD4+ T cells, fewer expanded clones and increased TCR diversity were shown by the long-lived group, suggesting age selection. The CMV infection status of donors was not known, potentially confounding age-related changes in expanded clonotypes. Conclusive comparison of naive and antigen-experienced compartments was prevented by the profiling of bulk unsorted PBMCs. Estimates of total diversity based on one million sequenced T cells were considered lower bounds and underestimates. Observed TCR beta diversity per million T cells fell roughly linearly with age, and a significant reduction was already apparent by age roughly 40. There was a strong correlation between observed TCR beta diversity and the percentage of naive T cells measured by flow cytometry.

The sample comprised blood. The sequence came from a man in his 60s in good health. The rearranged segments are TRBV7-2 and TRBJ2-1; a stretch of 9 junction bases matches TRBD2. CDR3 protein: CASSPTSGWGNEQFF. The DNA is as follows: TGTGCCAGCAGCCCTACTAGCGGGTGGGGGAATGAGCAGTTCTTC.